A selection of T cell receptor beta chains follows, all from one sample in a study of cytomegalovirus exposure and HLA in healthy donors. Produced via immunoSEQ multiplex PCR; TCRdb's table is partial and in-frame only. The sample has about 82,000 clones, more than 60% seen once; the top ten hold less than 6%. Sequencing was carried out using PBMCs. The receptor source for this set is a male donor in good health and CMV-seropositive. Each CDR3 is given with its conserved first and last residue. D genes are given only for firm matches. Size tells how often a clone was seen (once, few, many) or the class of an expanded clone, and some rows leave it out.

>TRBJ2-7|TRBD2|TRBV5-4|NA
TGTGCCAGCAGGACTAGCCCCAACTACGAGCAGTACTTC
CASRTSPNYEQYF
>TRBJ1-1|NA|TRBV5-1|NA
TGCGCCAGCAGCTTGGCCGGGCAGGGAAGTGGTGAAGCTTTCTTT
CASSLAGQGSGEAFF
>TRBJ1-1|TRBD1|TRBV29-1|NA
TGCAGCATCCGGGGGACAGGGAATTATGCTTTCTTT
CSIRGTGNYAFF
>TRBJ1-2|NA|TRBV4-1|NA
TGCGCCAGCAGCCAAGGGACAGCCAACTATGGCTACACCTTC
CASSQGTANYGYTF
>TRBJ2-7|TRBD2|TRBV4-1|NA
TGCGCCAGCAGCCCGAGTCTACTTTCTAGCGGGAGCTACGAGCAGTACTTC
CASSPSLLSSGSYEQYF
>TRBJ1-2|NA|TRBV6-4|few
TGTGCCAGCAGTCCCCAGGACCGACGGGGTCTCTATGGCTACACCTTC
CASSPQDRRGLYGYTF
>TRBJ2-4|TRBD1|TRBV27|NA
TGTGCCAGCAGCTCATATGGCCTCCGGGACAGAAAAAACATTCAGTACTTC
CASSSYGLRDRKNIQYF
>TRBJ2-3|TRBD2|TRBV7-2|NA
TGTGCCAGCATCACTGGGGGCGGGGGGACCACAGATACGCAGTATTTT
CASITGGGGTTDTQYF
>TRBJ1-1|NA|TRBV7-2|NA
TGTGCCAGCAGGCCGGGGCGCCGAGGGGGCACTGAAGCTTTCTTT
CASRPGRRGGTEAFF
>TRBJ2-3|TRBD2|TRBV19|NA
TGTGCCAGTAGTACCCTAGCGGGAGGGAGCACAGATACGCAGTATTTT
CASSTLAGGSTDTQYF
>TRBJ2-7|TRBD1|TRBV7-8|NA
TGTGCCAGCAGCTTGCCCACGGGACAGGTTATACAGTACTTC
CASSLPTGQVIQYF
>TRBJ2-7|TRBD1|TRBV15|NA
TGTGCCACCAGCAGAGAGTCTGCGCACAGGGGTATGGGCGAGCAGTACTTC
CATSRESAHRGMGEQYF
>TRBJ1-2|TRBD1|TRBV18|few
TGTGCCAGCTCACCATCGGGACAGCGCCACCGCTACACCTTC
CASSPSGQRHRYTF
>TRBJ2-7|NA|TRBV5-5|NA
TGTGCCAGCAGCTTGGTGTCCAGATTGAACTACGAGCAGTACTTC
CASSLVSRLNYEQYF
>TRBJ2-1|TRBD2|TRBV5-1|NA
TGCGCCAGCAGCCCAATCAGCGGGGGCCACTCCTACAATGAGCAGTTCTTC
CASSPISGGHSYNEQFF
>TRBJ2-7|NA|TRBV9|NA
TGTGCCAGCAGCGTAGTGGAGACCCCCTACGAGCAGTACTTC
CASSVVETPYEQYF